The entry below gives a single TCR beta chain sequence along with its context. Its cognate antigen is unknown. Germline V lookup: CDR1 MGHRA, CDR2 YSYEKL. The CDR3 has 17 residues. The sample belongs to a study of cytomegalovirus exposure and HLA in healthy donors. Findings of the study overall: A later analysis showed TCR association rates differing by HLA locus, peaking at DRB1 and lowest at HLA-C. Cytomegalovirus status was reportedly diagnosed by the classifier with high specificity and sensitivity. Researchers catalogued 164 TCR beta chains as cytomegalovirus-associated.

The PCR contained 60 Vbeta and 13 Jbeta primers. Produced via immunoSEQ multiplex PCR; TCRdb's table is partial and in-frame only. The data show about 220,000 clones, about three quarters seen once. The TCR was taken from a male donor in good health and CMV-seronegative. Sample: PBMCs. The gene calls are TRBV4-1 and TRBJ2-5; TRBD2 agrees at 8 bases. The DNA end lines up better with TRBJ2-7; the J call may be wrong. As DNA, the CDR3 is TGCGCCAGCAGCGGAGCCGGGACCGTGGGACTAGCCTACGAGCAGTACTTC. Its translation is CASSGAGTVGLAYEQYF.